This T cell receptor (beta chain) was obtained from a study of T cell repertoires in cytomegalovirus infection. Turning to the study itself: Both a matching HLA type and CMV infection were indicated by public TCR beta signatures.

With respect to this clonotype: Antigen unknown.

There are 16 residues in the CDR3. Germline loops: CDR1 SGHTA, CDR2 FQGNSA. V dropped 3 bases and J dropped 5; count of bases not matched to a gene: 10. Via MiXCR, TCRdb re-called the reads, giving one row per CDR3 protein. The table has a few hundred thousand distinct CDR3 sequences, approximately 40% seen once. This specimen consisted of cultured PBMCs, obtained from culture after CMV antigen stimulation. The rearrangement joins TRBV7-2 to TRBJ2-5, with TRBD2 matching 9 bases. The receptor was derived from a human donor in good health (CMV status not recorded). Some clones in this sample may be carry-over from other donors' samples. The CDR3 bases are TGTGCCAGCAGCTTTCGGAGTAGCGGGGGTTTTGAGACCCAGTACTTC. Translation gives CASSFRSSGGFETQYF.